The 7 T cell receptor beta chains listed next were all sequenced from one sample in a study of identical twins' blood T cells. Each CDR3 protein gets one entry after TCRdb re-called the 5' RACE reads with MiXCR. The repertoire holds about 370,000 distinct CDR3 sequences, under 30% seen once, with roughly 6.1% in the top ten. Sequencing input: PBMCs. Receptor source: a woman aged 18 to 55 in good health.

This clonotype has only a few counts. The rearrangement links TRBV9 to TRBJ1-5; D uncertain. Germline V CDR1 and CDR2: SGDLS, YYNGEE. The CDR3 covers 15 residues. Trimming cost V 4 bases and J 5 bases, with 16 bases left between them. CDR3 loop: CASSPSSGRDQPQHF. CDR3 in DNA: TGTGCCAGCAGCCCTTCTTCCGGTAGGGATCAGCCCCAGCATTTT. Complete variable domain (other parts from reference TRBV9 and TRBJ1-5): DSGVTQTPKHLITATGQRVTLRCSPRSGDLSVYWYQQSLDQGLQFLIQYYNGEERAKGNILERFSAQQFPDLHSELNLSSLELGDSALYFCASSPSSGRDQPQHFGDGTRLSIL.

The gene calls are TRBV19 and TRBJ1-1; D not resolved. The germline gives CDR1 LNHDA, CDR2 SQIVND (reference sequence). Trimming removed 8 bases at V and 1 base at J, with 26 bases between. The CDR3 is 18 amino acids. The CDR3 nucleotides read TGTGCCAGTTCAGCCTCCCCCACAATCGGGCAGGAGAACACTGAAGCTTTCTTT. Translating gives CASSASPTIGQENTEAFF.

The rearrangement joins TRBV27 to TRBJ2-7, with TRBD1 matching over 8 bases. V was clipped by 4 bases and J by 5 bases; unmatched bases: 10. The CDR3 has 15 amino acids. The germline V gene encodes CDR1 MNHEY and CDR2 SMNVEV (reference sequence). The CDR3 region is CASSSTGTGLHEQYF. The DNA for the CDR3 is TGTGCCAGCAGTTCGACCGGGACAGGTCTTCACGAGCAGTACTTC.

Only one count was recorded for this clonotype. The gene calls are TRBV9 and TRBJ1-2, with no clear D. From germline, CDR1 is SGDLS and CDR2 YYNGEE. Trimming removed 3 bases from V and 5 bases from J, with 20 bases in between. This CDR3 spans 16 amino acids. The CDR3 DNA sequence: TGTGCCAGCAGCGGCCGCCCGCCCGGGAGCCCTTATGGCTACACCTTC. This gives the protein CASSGRPPGSPYGYTF.

This clonotype was counted between two and nine times. This sequence joins TRBV6-6 and TRBJ1-1, with D unresolved. Germline values: CDR1 MNHNY, CDR2 SVGAGI (reference sequence). The V and J ends lost 2 bases and 6 bases respectively, with 16 bases between them. The CDR3 runs to 15 residues. The CDR3 sequence: CASSYQPPERAEAFF. CDR3 DNA sequence: TGTGCCAGCAGTTACCAACCTCCAGAGAGGGCTGAAGCTTTCTTT.

This clonotype was seen repeatedly, ten times or more. This sequence joins TRBV29-1 and TRBJ1-2; no reliable D call. The germline V and J ends were trimmed by 0 bases and 2 bases, with 10 bases remaining between them. CDR1 is SQVTM, CDR2 ANQGSEA, per germline. This CDR3 region has 14 residues. The CDR3 coding sequence is TGCAGCGTTGAAGATCCGAGAGGGAACTATGGCTACACCTTC. Translating it yields CSVEDPRGNYGYTF.

This chain joins TRBV20-1 and TRBJ2-2; no firm D call. There are 11 residues in the CDR3. Germline-derived CDR1 and CDR2 are DFQATT and SNEGSKA (reference sequence). CDR3 amino acids: CIAANTGELFF. CDR3 in DNA: TGCATTGCAGCCAACACCGGGGAGCTGTTTTTT.